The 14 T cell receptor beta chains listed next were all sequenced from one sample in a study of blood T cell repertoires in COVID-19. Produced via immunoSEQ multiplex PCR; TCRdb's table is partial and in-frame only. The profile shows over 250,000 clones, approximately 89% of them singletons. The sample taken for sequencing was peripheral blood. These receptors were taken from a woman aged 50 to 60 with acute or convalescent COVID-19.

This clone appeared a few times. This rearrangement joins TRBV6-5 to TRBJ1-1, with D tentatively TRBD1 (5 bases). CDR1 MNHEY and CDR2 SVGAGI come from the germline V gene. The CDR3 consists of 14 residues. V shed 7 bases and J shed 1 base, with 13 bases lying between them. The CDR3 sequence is CASTRTQTNTEAFF. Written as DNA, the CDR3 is TGTGCCAGCACTAGGACACAGACGAACACTGAAGCTTTCTTT.

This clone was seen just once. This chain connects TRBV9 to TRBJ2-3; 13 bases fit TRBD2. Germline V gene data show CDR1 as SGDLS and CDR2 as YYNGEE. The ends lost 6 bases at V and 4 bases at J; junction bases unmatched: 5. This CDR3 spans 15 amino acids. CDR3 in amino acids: CASTQGLAGSDTQYF. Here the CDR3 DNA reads TGTGCCAGCACCCAGGGACTAGCGGGATCAGATACGCAGTATTTT.

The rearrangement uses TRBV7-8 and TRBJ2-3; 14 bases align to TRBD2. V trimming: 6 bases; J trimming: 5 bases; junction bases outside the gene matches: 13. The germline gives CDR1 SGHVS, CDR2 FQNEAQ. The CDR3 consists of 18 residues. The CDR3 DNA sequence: TGTGCCAGCAGACATAGCCGACTAGCGGGAGGGGGTAAAGATACGCAGTATTTT. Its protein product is CASRHSRLAGGGKDTQYF.

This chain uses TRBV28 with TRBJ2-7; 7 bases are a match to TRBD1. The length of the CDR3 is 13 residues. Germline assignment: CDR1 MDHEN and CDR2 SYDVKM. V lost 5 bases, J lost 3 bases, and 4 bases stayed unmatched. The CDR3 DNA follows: TGTGCCAGCAGTATGGGACAGAGCTACGAGCAGTACTTC. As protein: CASSMGQSYEQYF. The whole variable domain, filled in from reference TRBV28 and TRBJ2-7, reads DVKVTQSSRYLVKRTGEKVFLECVQDMDHENMFWYRQDPGLGLRLIYFSYDVKMKEKGDIPEGYSVSREKKERFSLILESASTNQTSMYLCASSMGQSYEQYFGPGTRLTVT.

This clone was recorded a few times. The CDR3 protein is CSASRGLAGVGHRADTQYF. The CDR3 nucleotides read TGCAGTGCTAGTAGGGGACTAGCGGGAGTTGGTCACCGGGCAGATACGCAGTATTTT. The rearrangement links TRBV20-1 to TRBJ2-3; 14 positions agree with TRBD2. J gave up 4 bases and V 3 bases, and 15 bases lay outside the gene matches. Germline V CDR1 and CDR2: DFQATT, SNEGSKA (reference sequence). This CDR3 spans 19 amino acids.

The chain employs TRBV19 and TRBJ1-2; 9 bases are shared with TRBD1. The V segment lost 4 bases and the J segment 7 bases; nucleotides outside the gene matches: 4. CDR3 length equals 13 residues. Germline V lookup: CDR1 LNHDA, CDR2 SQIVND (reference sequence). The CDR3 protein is CASSRDRAGGYTF. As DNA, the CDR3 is TGTGCCAGTAGTAGGGACAGGGCCGGTGGCTACACCTTC.

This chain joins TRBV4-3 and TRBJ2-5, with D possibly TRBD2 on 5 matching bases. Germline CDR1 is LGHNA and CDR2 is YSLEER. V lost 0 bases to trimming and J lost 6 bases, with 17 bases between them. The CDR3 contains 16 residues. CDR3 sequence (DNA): TGCGCCAGCAGCCAAGATAGTGAGGGAGAGGAGAAGACCCAGTACTTC. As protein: CASSQDSEGEEKTQYF.

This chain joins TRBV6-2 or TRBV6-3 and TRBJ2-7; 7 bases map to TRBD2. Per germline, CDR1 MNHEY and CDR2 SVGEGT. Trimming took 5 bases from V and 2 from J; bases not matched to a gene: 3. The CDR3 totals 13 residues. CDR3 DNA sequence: TGTGCCAGCAGTCTAAGCGGGACCTACGAGCAGTACTTC. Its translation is CASSLSGTYEQYF.

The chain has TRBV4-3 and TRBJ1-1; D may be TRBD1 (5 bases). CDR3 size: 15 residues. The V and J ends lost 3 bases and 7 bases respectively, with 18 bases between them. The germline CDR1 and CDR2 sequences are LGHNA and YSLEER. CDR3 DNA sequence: TGCGCCAGCAGCCAGAGTGGGGGGTCGACCAGTGAAGCTTTCTTT. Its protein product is CASSQSGGSTSEAFF.

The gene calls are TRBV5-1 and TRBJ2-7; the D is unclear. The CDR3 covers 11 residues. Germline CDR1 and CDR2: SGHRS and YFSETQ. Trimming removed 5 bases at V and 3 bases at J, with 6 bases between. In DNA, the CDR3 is TGCGCCAGCAGAGGCGGCTACGAGCAGTACTTC. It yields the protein CASRGGYEQYF.

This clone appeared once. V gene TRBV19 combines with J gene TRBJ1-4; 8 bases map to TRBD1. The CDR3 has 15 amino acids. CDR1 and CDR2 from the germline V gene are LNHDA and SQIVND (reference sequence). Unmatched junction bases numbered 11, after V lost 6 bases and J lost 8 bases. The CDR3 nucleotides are TGTGCCAGTAGGAGTCGGACAGGGCTCGGAGAAAAACTGTTTTTT. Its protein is CASRSRTGLGEKLFF. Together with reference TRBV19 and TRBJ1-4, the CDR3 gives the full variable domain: DGGITQSPKYLFRKEGQNVTLSCEQNLNHDAMYWYRQDPGQGLRLIYYSQIVNDFQKGDIAEGYSVSREKKESFPLTVTSAQKNPTAFYLCASRSRTGLGEKLFFGSGTQLSVL.

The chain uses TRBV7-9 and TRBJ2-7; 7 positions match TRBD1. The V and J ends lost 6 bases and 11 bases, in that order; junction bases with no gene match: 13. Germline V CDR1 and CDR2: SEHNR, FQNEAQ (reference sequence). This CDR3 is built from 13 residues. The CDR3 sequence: CASRTGQESIEYF. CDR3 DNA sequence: TGTGCCAGCAGAACCGGACAGGAAAGTATTGAGTACTTC.

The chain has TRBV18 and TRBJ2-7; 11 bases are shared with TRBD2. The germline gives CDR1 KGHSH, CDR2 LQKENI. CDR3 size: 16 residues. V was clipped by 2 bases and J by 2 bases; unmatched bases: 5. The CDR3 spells CASSPSLAGGAYEQYF. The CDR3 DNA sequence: TGTGCCAGCTCACCATCCTTAGCGGGAGGGGCCTACGAGCAGTACTTC.

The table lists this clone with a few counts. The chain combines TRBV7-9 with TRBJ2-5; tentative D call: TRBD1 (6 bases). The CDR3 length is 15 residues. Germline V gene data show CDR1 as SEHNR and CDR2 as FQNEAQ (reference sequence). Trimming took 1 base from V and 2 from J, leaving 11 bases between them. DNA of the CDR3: TGTGCCAGCAGCTTAGGCGACAGGTTACAAGAGACCCAGTACTTC. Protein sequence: CASSLGDRLQETQYF.